This T cell receptor beta chain was sequenced for a study of T cell responses to AZD1222 COVID-19 vaccine. Trimming took off 4 bases at V and 2 bases at J, with 15 bases between the two ends. This CDR3 is 16 amino acids long. CDR1 and CDR2 (germline): SGHAT, FQNNGV. The table came from immunoSEQ multiplex PCR; TCRdb's copy has only in-frame clones and leaves some out. The sample contains 150,000 to 200,000 clones, over 85% of which appear only once. The sequence was obtained from an adult who received the MenACWY meningococcal vaccine as a control. The genes are TRBV11-2 and TRBJ1-3; possible D gene TRBD1, 6 bases. The sample was peripheral blood, taken 28 days after the second dose of the MenACWY control vaccine. The DNA of the CDR3 is TGTGCCAGCAGCTCGCAGGGGCCCCTCGCTGGAAACACCATATATTTT. Residues: CASSSQGPLAGNTIYF.